Listed here is a single TCR beta chain. Its antigen is as yet unknown. Urothelial carcinoma affected the patients, and it was locally advanced or metastatic. Each patient gave between 1 and 8 samples, pretreatment and on-treatment. The source of the sample is a study of PD-L1 blockade in urothelial cancer. Study findings and constraints: Pretreatment blood TCR clonality under the median forecast improved survival.

Sequencing used immunoSEQ multiplex PCR; TCRdb keeps in-frame clones, though not all of them. Of more than 30,000 clones listed, more than 85% are singletons. V lost 4 bases and J lost 3; bases outside the gene matches: 8. The CDR3 runs 15 residues. Germline CDR1 and CDR2: SGHKS and YYEKEE (reference sequence). Sequenced material: PBMCs, taken around atezolizumab (anti-PD-L1) treatment. This receptor was obtained from a man aged 55 to 70 with urothelial cancer. The chain links TRBV5-5 to TRBJ2-3; 7 bases agree with TRBD2. CDR3 sequence: CASSRGRSFTDTQYF. The CDR3 nucleotides are TGTGCCAGCAGCCGCGGGAGATCCTTTACAGATACGCAGTATTTT.